This T cell receptor beta chain derives from a study of shared clonotypes between healthy human individuals (dated by TCRdb to about 2020). Study-level background: Two women and a few men aged 18 to 49 years were included in the cohort. Between about 0.94 and 8.9 billion PBMCs per donor were obtained by leukapheresis. Blood TCR repertoires of five healthy adults were deeply sequenced to estimate repertoire size and the extent of clonotype sharing between individuals. For each donor, three plates each were used for CD4 naive and CD4 memory, two plates were used for CD8 naive, and one plate was used for CD8 memory. Libraries were prepared and TCR repertoires were sequenced by different laboratories using diverse techniques, in order to increase sequencing depth and limit assay-specific biases. Summary of the overall study and its limitations: Pairwise subsampling led to the expectation that sequencing depth would affect the degree of clonotype sharing among donors. Sharing across a few donors was observed for about 5% of naive CD4, over 3% of naive CD8, 2% to 2.5% of memory CD4, and about 0.39% of memory CD8 clonotypes. Rarefaction of sorted-subset datasets indicated incomplete sequencing despite the large sequencing depth. Larger estimated clonotype richness was generally found for naive subsets than for memory subsets. Sampling was restricted to blood, and TCR repertoires in tissues likely differ from the TCR repertoires found in blood. Compared with non-shared clonotypes, the clonotypes found in all four sorted-subset donors had higher generation probabilities. The small number of donors limited the genetic and exposure-history diversity represented.

Using the deep immunoSEQ assay, multiplex PCR amplified TCR CDR3 regions from genomic DNA. For each cell subset, the extracted genomic DNA was distributed evenly across all wells of several immunoSEQ 96-well plates, and each plate served as one replicate. For sorted subsets, 150 to 250 ng of genomic DNA, equivalent to 25,000 to 35,000 T cell genomes, went into each replicate PCR. Purified libraries were quantified with a Qubit 3.0 fluorometer, sized on a Bioanalyzer 2100, and re-quantified with the KAPA Library Quantification kit. A separate single-read 150-cycle Illumina NextSeq 550 flow cell was used to sequence each immunoSEQ 96-well plate. Turning to the authors' computational methods: Because only junctional sequences without quality scores were contained in the immunoSEQ output, filtering matching that applied to full-length reads could not be performed. Sequences were annotated with PyIR, a Python wrapper for IgBLAST v1.9, using IMGT germline references to assign V/J genes and CDR3. Reads were filtered out if the reads had weak V/J assignments (E-value above 1e-6), no CDR3, stop codons, out-of-frame junctions, or ambiguous translated residues. A V3J clonotype was defined by an identical inferred V gene, J gene, and CDR3 amino acid sequence. To compute the percentage overlap between repertoires, the number of shared unique clonotypes was divided by the size of the smaller repertoire. RTK rarefaction, the Chao1 estimator, and Recon v2.1 estimates of unobserved clonotypes were used to assess repertoire richness. Generation probabilities were computed with OLGA for all TCRbeta clonotypes obtained by the gDNA method from several donors. In its TCRdb copy, this immuneACCESS table keeps in-frame sequences only and misses some clones. Where compared with another copy, unresolved V genes explain less than half of these, and the others have no known cause. V and J calls and clone size are those listed in that table; D and trimming were worked out from the DNA. The sample table records 850,000 to 1,100,000 clones; about 72% of these occur just once. 0.89% of the sample is in the top ten clones.

The donors were healthy, HIV-negative adults who had no recently reported acute infections or vaccinations. Every donor was a Caucasian adult living in Nashville, Tennessee, USA. CD4+ T cells were enriched by magnetic negative selection, after which naive cells were positively selected on CD45RA and the negative fraction was taken as the memory subset. Blood was obtained by leukapheresis, after which PBMCs were separated by Ficoll-Histopaque density gradient centrifugation and cryopreserved in liquid nitrogen vapor phase. Purity and quantity of every magnetically sorted T cell population were checked by analytical flow cytometry. From each sorted fraction, genomic DNA was isolated and quantified by UV absorbance on a Nanodrop 2000c. The CDR3 sequence holds 13 residues, the cysteine and phenylalanine included. Of all the DNA, just the CDR3 is kept, 39 bases in frame from base 1. CDR1 and CDR2 are drawn from the germline V gene: SGHTA, FQGNSA.

Regarding this clone: Its binding antigen is unknown. This sequence may be a read error, since a much larger clone differs from it by one base.

Sample: memory CD4+ T cells from PBMCs. The sample's cell subset or site, from its label and the paper: CD45RA-negative fraction. The clonotype comes from a man aged 18-30 years in good health. Some clones in this sample may be carry-over from other donors' samples. The chain links TRBV7-2 with TRBJ1-1, with a tentative D gene TRBD1 over 5 matching bases. Read as DNA, the sequence is TGTGCCTGCAGGATGGGGCTGAACACTGAAGCTTTCTTT. This yields the protein CACRMGLNTEAFF.